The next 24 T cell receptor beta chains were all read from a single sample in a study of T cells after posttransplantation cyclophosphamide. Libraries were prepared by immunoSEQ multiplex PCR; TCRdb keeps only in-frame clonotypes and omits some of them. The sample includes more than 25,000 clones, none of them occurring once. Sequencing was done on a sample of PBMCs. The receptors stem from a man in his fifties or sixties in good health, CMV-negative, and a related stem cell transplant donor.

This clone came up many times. The CDR3 DNA follows: TGCGCCAGCAGCTTACTCCGGGACAGGGTTGCCGAGCAGTACTTC. Encoded protein: CASSLLRDRVAEQYF. The chain employs TRBV5-1 and TRBJ2-7; 9 nucleotides agree with TRBD1. The CDR3 totals 15 residues. Per the germline V gene, CDR1 is SGHRS and CDR2 is YFSETQ. The V segment lost 2 bases and the J segment 6 bases; nucleotides outside the gene matches: 9.

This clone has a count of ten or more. Written as DNA, the CDR3 is TGTGCCAGCAGTGACTCCCCTAGCGGCGGGGGGGATACGCAGTATTTT. The encoded protein is CASSDSPSGGGDTQYF. The chain carries TRBV6-4 and TRBJ2-3; 8 nucleotides line up with TRBD2. V was clipped by 0 bases and J by 6 bases; unmatched bases: 8. Germline V gives CDR1 MRHNA, CDR2 SNTAGT. CDR3 length: 16 residues.

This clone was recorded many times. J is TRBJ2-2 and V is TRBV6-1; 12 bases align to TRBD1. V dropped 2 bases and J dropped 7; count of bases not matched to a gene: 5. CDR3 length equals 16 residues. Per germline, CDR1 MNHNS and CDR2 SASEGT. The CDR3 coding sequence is TGTGCCAGCAGTGAACAGGGACAGGGGGCCGTCGGGGAGCTGTTTTTT. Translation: CASSEQGQGAVGELFF.

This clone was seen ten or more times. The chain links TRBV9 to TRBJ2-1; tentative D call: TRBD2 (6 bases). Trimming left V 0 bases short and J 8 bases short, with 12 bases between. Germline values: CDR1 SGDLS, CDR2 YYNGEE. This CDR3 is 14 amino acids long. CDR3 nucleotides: TGTGCCAGCAGCGTAGAGAGGAGGGACGATGAGCAGTTCTTC. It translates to CASSVERRDDEQFF.

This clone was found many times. CDR3 residues: CASSPRPSGPVSYEQYF. In DNA, the CDR3 is TGTGCCAGCAGCCCCCGGCCTAGCGGGCCTGTCTCCTACGAGCAGTACTTC. The J gene is TRBJ2-7, the V gene TRBV9; 8 nucleotides agree with TRBD2. The trim removed 4 bases at V and 0 bases at J, leaving 12 bases unmatched. Germline CDR1 is SGDLS and CDR2 is YYNGEE. The CDR3 sequence is 17 residues long.

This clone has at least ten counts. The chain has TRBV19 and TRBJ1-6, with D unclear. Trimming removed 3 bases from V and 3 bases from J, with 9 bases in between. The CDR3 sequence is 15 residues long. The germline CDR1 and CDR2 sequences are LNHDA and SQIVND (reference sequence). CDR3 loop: CASSIEVLYNSPLHF. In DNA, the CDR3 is TGTGCCAGTAGTATCGAGGTCCTCTATAATTCACCCCTCCACTTT.

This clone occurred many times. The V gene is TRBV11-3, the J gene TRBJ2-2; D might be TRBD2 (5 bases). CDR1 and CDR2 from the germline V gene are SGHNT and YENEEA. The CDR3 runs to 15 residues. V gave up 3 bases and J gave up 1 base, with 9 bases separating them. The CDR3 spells CASSFSSGNTGELFF. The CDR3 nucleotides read TGTGCCAGCAGCTTTTCGAGCGGGAACACCGGGGAGCTGTTTTTT.

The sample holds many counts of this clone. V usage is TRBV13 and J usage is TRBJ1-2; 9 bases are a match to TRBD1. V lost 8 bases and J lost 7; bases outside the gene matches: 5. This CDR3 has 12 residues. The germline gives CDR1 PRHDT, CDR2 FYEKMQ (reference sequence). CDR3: CASGDRETGYTF. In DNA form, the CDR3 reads TGTGCCAGCGGGGACAGGGAGACTGGCTACACCTTC. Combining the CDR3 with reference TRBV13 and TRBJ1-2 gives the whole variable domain AAGVIQSPRHLIKEKRETATLKCYPIPRHDTVYWYQQGPGQDPQFLISFYEKMQSDKGSIPDRFSAQQFSDYHSELNMSSLELGDSALYFCASGDRETGYTFGSGTRLTVV.

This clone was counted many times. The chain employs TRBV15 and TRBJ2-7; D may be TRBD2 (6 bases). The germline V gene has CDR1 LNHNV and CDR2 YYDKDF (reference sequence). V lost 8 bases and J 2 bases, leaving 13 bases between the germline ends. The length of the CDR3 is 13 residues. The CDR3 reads CATLSGGPYEQYF. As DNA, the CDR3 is TGTGCCACCCTCAGCGGAGGGCCCTACGAGCAGTACTTC. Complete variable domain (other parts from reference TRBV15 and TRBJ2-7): DAMVIQNPRYQVTQFGKPVTLSCSQTLNHNVMYWYQQKSSQAPKLLFHYYDKDFNNEADTPDNFQSRRPNTSFCFLDIRSPGLGDTAMYLCATLSGGPYEQYFGPGTRLTVT.

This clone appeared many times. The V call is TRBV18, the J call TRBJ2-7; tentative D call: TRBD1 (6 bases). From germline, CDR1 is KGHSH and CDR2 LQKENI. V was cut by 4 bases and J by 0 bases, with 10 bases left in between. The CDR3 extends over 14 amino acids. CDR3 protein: CASSRDTNSYEQYF. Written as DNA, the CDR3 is TGTGCCAGCTCACGGGACACTAACTCCTACGAGCAGTACTTC.

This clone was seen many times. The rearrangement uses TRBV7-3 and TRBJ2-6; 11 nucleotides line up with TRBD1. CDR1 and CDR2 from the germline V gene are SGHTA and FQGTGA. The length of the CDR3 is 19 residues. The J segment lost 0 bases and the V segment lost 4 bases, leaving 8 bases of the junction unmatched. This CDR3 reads CASSYYPGTGGSGANVLTF. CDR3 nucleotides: TGTGCCAGCAGCTACTACCCCGGGACAGGGGGCTCTGGGGCCAACGTCCTGACTTTC.

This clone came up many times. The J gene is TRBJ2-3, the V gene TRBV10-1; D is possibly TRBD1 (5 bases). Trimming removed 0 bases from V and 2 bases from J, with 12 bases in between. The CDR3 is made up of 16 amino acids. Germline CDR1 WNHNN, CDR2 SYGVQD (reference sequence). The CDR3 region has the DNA TGCGCCAGCAGTGAGTCGATCTCAGGGTCCACAGATACGCAGTATTTT. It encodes CASSESISGSTDTQYF.

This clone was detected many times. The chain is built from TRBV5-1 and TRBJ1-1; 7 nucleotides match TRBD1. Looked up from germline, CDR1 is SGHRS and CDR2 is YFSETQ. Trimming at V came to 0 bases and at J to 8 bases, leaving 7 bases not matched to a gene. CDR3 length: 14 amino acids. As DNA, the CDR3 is TGCGCCAGCAGCTTGGCCCCTACAGGGGAAGAAGCTTTCTTT. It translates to CASSLAPTGEEAFF.

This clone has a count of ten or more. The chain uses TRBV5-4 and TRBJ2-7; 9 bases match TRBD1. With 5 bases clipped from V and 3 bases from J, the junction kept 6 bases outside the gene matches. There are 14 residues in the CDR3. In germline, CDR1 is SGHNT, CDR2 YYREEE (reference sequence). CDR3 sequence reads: CASSNRDRDYEQYF. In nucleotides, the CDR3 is TGTGCCAGCAGTAACCGGGACAGGGACTACGAGCAGTACTTC.

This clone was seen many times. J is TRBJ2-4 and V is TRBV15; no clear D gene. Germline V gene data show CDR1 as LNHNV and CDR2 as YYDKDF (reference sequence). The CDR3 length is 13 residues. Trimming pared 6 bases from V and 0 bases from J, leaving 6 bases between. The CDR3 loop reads CATSELAKNIQYF. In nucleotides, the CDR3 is TGTGCCACCAGTGAGTTAGCCAAAAACATTCAGTACTTC.

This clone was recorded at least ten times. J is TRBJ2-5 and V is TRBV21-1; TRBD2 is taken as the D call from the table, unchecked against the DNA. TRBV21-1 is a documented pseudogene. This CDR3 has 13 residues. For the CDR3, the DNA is TGTGCCAGCAGCAAAGCTACTAGCGGGAGTTTATACTTC. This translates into CASSKATSGSLYF.

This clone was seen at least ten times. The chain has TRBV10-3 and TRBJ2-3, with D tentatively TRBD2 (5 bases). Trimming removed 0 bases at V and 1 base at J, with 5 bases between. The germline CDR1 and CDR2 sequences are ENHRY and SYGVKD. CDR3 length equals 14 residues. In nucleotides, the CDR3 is TGTGCCATCAGTGAGTCTAGCGGCACAGATACGCAGTATTTT. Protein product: CAISESSGTDTQYF.

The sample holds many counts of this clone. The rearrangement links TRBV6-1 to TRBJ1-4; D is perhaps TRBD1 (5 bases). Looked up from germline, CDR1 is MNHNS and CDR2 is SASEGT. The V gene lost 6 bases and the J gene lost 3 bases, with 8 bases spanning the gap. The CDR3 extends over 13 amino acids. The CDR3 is CASSGHSNEKLFF. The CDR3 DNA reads TGTGCCAGCAGCGGACATTCTAATGAAAAACTGTTTTTT.

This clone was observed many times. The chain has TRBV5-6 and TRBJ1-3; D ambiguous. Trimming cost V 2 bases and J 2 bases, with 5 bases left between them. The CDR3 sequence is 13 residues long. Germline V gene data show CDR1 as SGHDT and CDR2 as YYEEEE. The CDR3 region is CASSFPTGNTIYF. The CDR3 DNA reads TGTGCCAGCAGCTTCCCCACTGGAAACACCATATATTTT. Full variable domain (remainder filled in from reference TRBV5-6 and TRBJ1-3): DAGVTQSPTHLIKTRGQQVTLRCSPKSGHDTVSWYQQALGQGPQFIFQYYEEEERQRGNFPDRFSGHQFPNYSSELNVNALLLGDSALYLCASSFPTGNTIYFGEGSWLTVV.

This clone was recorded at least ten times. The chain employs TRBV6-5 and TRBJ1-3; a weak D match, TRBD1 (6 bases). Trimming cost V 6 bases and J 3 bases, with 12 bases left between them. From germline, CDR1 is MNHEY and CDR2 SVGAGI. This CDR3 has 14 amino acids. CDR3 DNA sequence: TGTGCCAGCAGGTCAGGGGTTGTTGGAAACACCATATATTTT. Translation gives CASRSGVVGNTIYF.

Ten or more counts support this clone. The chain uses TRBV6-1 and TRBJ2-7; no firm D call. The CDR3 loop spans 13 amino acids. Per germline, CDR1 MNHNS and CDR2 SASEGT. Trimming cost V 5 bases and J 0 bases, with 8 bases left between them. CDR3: CASSSQRSYEQYF. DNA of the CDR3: TGTGCCAGCAGTTCGCAGCGCTCCTACGAGCAGTACTTC.

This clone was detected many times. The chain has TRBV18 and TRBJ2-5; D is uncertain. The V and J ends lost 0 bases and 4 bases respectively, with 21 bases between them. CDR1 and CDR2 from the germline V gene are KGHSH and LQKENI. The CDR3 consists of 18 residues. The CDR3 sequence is CASSPPRTVDPRRETQYF. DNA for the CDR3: TGTGCCAGCTCACCACCGCGTACAGTCGACCCACGCCGAGAGACCCAGTACTTC.

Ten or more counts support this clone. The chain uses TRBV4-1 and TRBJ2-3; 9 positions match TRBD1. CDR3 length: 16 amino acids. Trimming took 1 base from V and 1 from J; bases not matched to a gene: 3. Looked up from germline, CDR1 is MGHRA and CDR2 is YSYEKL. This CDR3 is CASSQVQGAGTDTQYF. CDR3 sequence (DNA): TGCGCCAGCAGCCAAGTACAGGGGGCTGGCACAGATACGCAGTATTTT.

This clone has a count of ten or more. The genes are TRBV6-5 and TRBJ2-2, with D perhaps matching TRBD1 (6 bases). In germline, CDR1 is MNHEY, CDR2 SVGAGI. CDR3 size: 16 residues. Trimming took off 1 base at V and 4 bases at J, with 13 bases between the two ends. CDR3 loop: CASSYFRGAGTGELFF. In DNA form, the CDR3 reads TGTGCCAGCAGTTACTTCAGGGGCGCCGGCACCGGGGAGCTGTTTTTT.